A selection of T cell receptor beta chains follows, all from one sample in a study of CD4+ T cells in melanoma. The data were produced by immunoSEQ multiplex PCR, yet TCRdb's version contains in-frame clones alone and is incomplete. The table records fewer than 20,000 clones, approximately 81% of them present only once. What was sequenced was cells from a culture (not recorded whether cultured in vitro). The receptor set was obtained from a human donor with melanoma. Each CDR3 is given with its conserved first and last residue. The D gene is left open where the match is weak. A row's size may be missing; if present it is once, few, many or a size class.

size	V	D	J	CDR3	DNA
.	TRBV5-1	.	TRBJ1-2	CASSLGDMSGYGYTF	TGCGCCAGCAGCTTGGGGGACATGTCCGGCTATGGCTACACCTTC
.	TRBV7-6	TRBD1	TRBJ2-3	CASRIGQESTDTQYF	TGTGCCAGCAGGATTGGACAGGAGAGCACAGATACGCAGTATTTT
once	TRBV7-8	.	TRBJ2-5	CASSLGEETQYF	TGTGCCAGCAGCTTAGGGGAAGAGACCCAGTACTTC
.	TRBV11-3	TRBD1	TRBJ2-3	CASSSGQLSTDTQYF	TGTGCCAGCAGCTCGGGACAGCTGAGCACAGATACGCAGTATTTT
medium-sized	TRBV2	.	TRBJ1-1	CASSDPGAGNTEAFF	TGTGCCAGCAGTGATCCCGGGGCCGGGAACACTGAAGCTTTCTTT
.	TRBV11-3	TRBD2	TRBJ2-5	CASSLGRAGKETQYF	TGTGCCAGCAGCCTGGGACGAGCGGGAAAAGAGACCCAGTACTTC
.	TRBV11-2	TRBD1	TRBJ2-7	CASSRSARDRHSYEQYF	TGTGCCAGCAGCCGCAGCGCCCGGGACAGGCACTCCTACGAGCAGTACTTC
.	TRBV5-4	.	TRBJ1-2	CATRKTGFYGYTF	TGTGCCACCAGAAAGACGGGTTTTTATGGCTACACCTTC
.	TRBV4-1	TRBD1	TRBJ1-2	CASSLQEGANYGYTF	TGCGCCAGCAGCCTACAGGAGGGGGCGAACTATGGCTACACCTTC
.	TRBV18	TRBD1	TRBJ2-7	CASSQPGQGTYEQYF	TGTGCCAGCTCACAACCGGGACAGGGAACCTACGAGCAGTACTTC
.	TRBV5-8	.	TRBJ1-2	CASSIWPGDDYGYTF	TGTGCCAGCAGCATCTGGCCAGGAGACGACTATGGCTACACCTTC
.	TRBV4-1	.	TRBJ2-7	CASSQAPPGLQGTYEQYF	TGCGCCAGCAGCCAAGCGCCACCGGGATTGCAGGGAACCTACGAGCAGTACTTC
.	TRBV4-1	.	TRBJ2-3	CASSQEARSWATDTQYF	TGCGCCAGCAGCCAAGAAGCGAGGTCCTGGGCCACAGATACGCAGTATTTT
few	TRBV5-4	TRBD2	TRBJ2-3	CASSGRLASTDTQYF	TGTGCCAGCAGCGGGCGACTAGCTAGCACAGATACGCAGTATTTT
.	TRBV10-3	TRBD1	TRBJ2-7	CAISRQGTYYEQYF	TGTGCCATCAGCAGACAGGGAACCTACTACGAGCAGTACTTC
.	TRBV19	.	TRBJ1-2	CASRGGGAYGYTF	TGTGCCAGTAGAGGGGGGGGAGCCTATGGCTACACCTTC
.	TRBV2	TRBD1	TRBJ1-2	CASRDRGHGYTF	TGTGCCAGTAGGGACAGGGGGCATGGCTACACCTTC
.	TRBV11-2	.	TRBJ2-7	CASSLASNLGEQYF	TGTGCCAGCAGCTTAGCGAGCAACCTTGGCGAGCAGTACTTC
.	TRBV4-1	.	TRBJ2-3	CASSWGGLFTDTQYF	TGCGCCAGCAGTTGGGGGGGCCTATTCACAGATACGCAGTATTTT
.	TRBV6-1	.	TRBJ1-5	CASRAQRTSNQPQHF	TGTGCCAGCAGGGCCCAGCGGACTAGCAATCAGCCCCAGCATTTT
.	TRBV5-6	TRBD1	TRBJ1-6	CASSLLGGQGNSPLHF	TGTGCCAGCAGCTTATTAGGCGGACAGGGGAATTCACCCCTCCACTTT
.	TRBV13	TRBD2	TRBJ2-3	CASSFEGAGGGTDTQYF	TGTGCCAGCAGCTTTGAAGGAGCGGGGGGAGGCACAGATACGCAGTATTTT
.	TRBV23-1	.	TRBJ1-2	CARRRNYGYTF	TGCGCCCGGAGACGGAACTATGGCTACACCTTC